This TCR beta chain was captured in a study of shared clonotypes between healthy human individuals (TCRdb year 2020). For the study in its entirety: Two women and a few men aged 18 to 49 years were included in the cohort. For each donor, three plates each were used for CD4 naive and CD4 memory, two plates were used for CD8 naive, and one plate was used for CD8 memory. To increase sequencing depth and limit assay-specific biases, TCR repertoire library preparation and sequencing were carried out by different laboratories using diverse techniques. Per donor, leukapheresis produced somewhere between about 0.94 and 10 billion PBMCs. To estimate repertoire size and how much clonotype sharing occurs between individuals, the study deeply sequenced the blood TCR repertoires of about five healthy adults. The full study reports these points: Sampling was limited to blood, and TCR repertoires in tissue likely differ from TCR repertoires in blood. Naive subsets generally had larger estimated clonotype richness than memory subsets. Sharing across a few donors was observed for approximately 4.6% of naive CD4, under 4% of naive CD8, over 2% of memory CD4, and roughly 0.4% of memory CD8 clonotypes. Compared with non-shared clonotypes, the clonotypes found in all four sorted-subset donors had higher generation probabilities. The genetic and exposure-history diversity represented was limited by the small number of donors. Pairwise subsampling led to the expectation that sequencing depth would affect the degree of clonotype sharing among donors. Even with the large sequencing depth, rarefaction of the sorted-subset datasets indicated that sequencing was incomplete.

At the junction V is shortened by 5 bases and J by 6 bases, with 15 bases in between. From the cysteine through the phenylalanine, the CDR3 covers 13 amino acids. CDR3 DNA is the only sequence kept; it has 39 bases, read in frame from the first base. CDR1 and CDR2 are drawn from the germline V gene: SGHRS, YFSETQ. As for this clone: This receptor's antigen is unknown. Per-base qualities were not stored, and no clone one base away is much larger.

The donors were healthy, HIV-negative adults who had no recently reported acute infections or vaccinations. Every donor was a Caucasian adult residing in Nashville, Tennessee, USA. CD4+ T cells were enriched by magnetic negative selection, after which naive cells were positively selected on CD45RA and the negative fraction was taken as the memory subset. Blood was obtained by leukapheresis, after which PBMCs were separated by Ficoll-Histopaque density gradient centrifugation and cryopreserved in liquid nitrogen vapor phase. Analytical flow cytometry was used to check the purity and quantity of each magnetically sorted T cell population. From each sorted fraction, genomic DNA was isolated and quantified by UV absorbance on a Nanodrop 2000c. Using the deep immunoSEQ assay, TCR CDR3 regions were amplified from genomic DNA by multiplex PCR. Genomic DNA extracted from each cell subset was distributed evenly over all wells of several immunoSEQ 96-well plates, and each plate served as one replicate. For sorted subsets, each replicate PCR was loaded with about 200 ng genomic DNA, equivalent to 30,000 or so T cell genomes. The purified libraries were quantified using a Qubit 3.0 fluorometer, sized with a Bioanalyzer 2100, and then quantified again using the KAPA Library Quantification kit. Every immunoSEQ 96-well plate was sequenced on a dedicated single-read 150-cycle Illumina NextSeq 550 flow cell. On the authors' methods: Because the immunoSEQ output held only junctional sequences and lacked quality scores, the filtering could not match the filtering applied to full-length reads. Sequences were annotated with PyIR, a Python wrapper for IgBLAST v1.9, and V/J genes and CDR3 were assigned using IMGT germline references. Reads were filtered out if the reads had weak V/J assignments (E-value above 1e-6), no CDR3, stop codons, out-of-frame junctions, or ambiguous translated residues. V3J clonotypes were defined by identical inferred V gene, J gene, and CDR3 amino acid sequence. Percentage overlap between repertoires was calculated by dividing the number of shared unique clonotypes by the size of the smaller repertoire. Repertoire richness was assessed with RTK rarefaction, the Chao1 estimator, and Recon v2.1 estimates of unobserved clonotypes. For all TCRbeta clonotypes obtained by the gDNA method from a few donors, generation probabilities were computed with OLGA. The table was pulled from immuneACCESS by TCRdb, which kept in-frame rearrangements only. Such tables lose some clones; where checked, under half of the loss comes from unresolved V genes, and the rest has no known cause. V and J calls and clone size follow that table, whereas D and trimming were derived from the DNA. The sample has approximately 2,000,000 clones on record, 92% of them singletons. The leading ten clones occupy about 0.36% of the sample.

The material sequenced was naive CD4+ T cells from PBMCs. In light of the paper, this sample's cell subset or site label describes: CD45RA+ positively selected. The clonotype originates from a man aged 18 to 29 in good health. Some clones in this sample may be carry-over from other donors' samples. The V and J genes are TRBV5-1 and TRBJ2-7; a tentative D call is TRBD1 (6 bases match). The nucleotides read TGCGCCAGCAGTCCTGACAGGAGGTCCGAGCAGTACTTC. It translates to CASSPDRRSEQYF.